This section outlines one TCR beta chain sequence together with its context. This entry is derived from a study of technical replicates of blood from a handful of donors. The CDR3 consists of 17 residues. J gave up 2 bases and V 3 bases, and 13 bases lay outside the gene matches. Germline V gene data show CDR1 as SGHTS and CDR2 as YDEGEE. Clones were sequenced by immunoSEQ multiplex PCR, and TCRdb holds only the in-frame ones, with some missing. The sample records tens of thousands of clones, 94% being singletons. Source material: T cells isolated from PBMCs. The gene calls are TRBV5-8 and TRBJ2-5, with 7 bases that match TRBD2. This TCR was sampled from a human donor in good health. The chain's CDR3 is CASSWGGGTEIQETQYF. As DNA, the CDR3 is TGTGCCAGCAGCTGGGGGGGTGGGACGGAAATTCAAGAGACCCAGTACTTC.